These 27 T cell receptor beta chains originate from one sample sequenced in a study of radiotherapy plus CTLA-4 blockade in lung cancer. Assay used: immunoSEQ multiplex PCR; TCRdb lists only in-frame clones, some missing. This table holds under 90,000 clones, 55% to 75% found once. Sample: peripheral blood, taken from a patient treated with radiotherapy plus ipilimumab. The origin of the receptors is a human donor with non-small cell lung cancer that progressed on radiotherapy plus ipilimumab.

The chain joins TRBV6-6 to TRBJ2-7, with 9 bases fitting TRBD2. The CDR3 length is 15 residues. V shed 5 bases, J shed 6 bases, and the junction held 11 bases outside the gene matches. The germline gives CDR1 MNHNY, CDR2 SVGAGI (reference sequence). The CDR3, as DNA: TGTGCCAGCAGTCAGACTAGCGGCGGGGGGGGCGAGCAGTACTTC. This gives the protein CASSQTSGGGGEQYF.

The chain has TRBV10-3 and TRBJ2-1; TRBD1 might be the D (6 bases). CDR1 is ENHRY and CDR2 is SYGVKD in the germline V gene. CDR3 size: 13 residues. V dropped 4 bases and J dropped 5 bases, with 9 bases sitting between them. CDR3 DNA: TGTGCCATCAGTGGGACAGCAGACAATGAGCAGTTCTTC. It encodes CAISGTADNEQFF.

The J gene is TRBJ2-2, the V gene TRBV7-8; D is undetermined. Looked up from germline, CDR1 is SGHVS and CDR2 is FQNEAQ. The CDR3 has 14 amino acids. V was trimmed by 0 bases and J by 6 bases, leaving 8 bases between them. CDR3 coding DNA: TGTGCCAGCAGCTTAGCCCCTGGATCCGGGGAGCTGTTTTTT. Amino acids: CASSLAPGSGELFF. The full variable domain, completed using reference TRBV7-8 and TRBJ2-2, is GAGVSQSPRYKVAKRGQDVALRCDPISGHVSLFWYQQALGQGPEFLTYFQNEAQLDKSGLPSDRFFAERPEGSVSTLKIQRTQQEDSAVYLCASSLAPGSGELFFGEGSRLTVL.

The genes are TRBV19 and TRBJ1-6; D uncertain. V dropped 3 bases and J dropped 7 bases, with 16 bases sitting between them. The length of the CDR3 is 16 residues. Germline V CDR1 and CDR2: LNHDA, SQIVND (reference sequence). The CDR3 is CASSITRTGPNSPLHF. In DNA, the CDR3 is TGTGCCAGTAGTATTACCCGAACCGGGCCAAATTCACCCCTCCACTTT.

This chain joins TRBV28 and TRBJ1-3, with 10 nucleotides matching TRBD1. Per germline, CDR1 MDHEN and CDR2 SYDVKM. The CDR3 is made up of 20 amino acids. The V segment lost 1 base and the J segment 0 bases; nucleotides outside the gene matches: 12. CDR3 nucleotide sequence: TGTGCCAGCAGTTTATTCGGGGACAGGGGTTTTGGGGGCTCTGGAAACACCATATATTTT. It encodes CASSLFGDRGFGGSGNTIYF.

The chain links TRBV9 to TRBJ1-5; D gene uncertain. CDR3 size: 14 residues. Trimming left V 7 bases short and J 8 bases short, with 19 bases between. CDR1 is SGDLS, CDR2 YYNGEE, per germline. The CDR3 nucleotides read TGTGCCAGCTCCCCGGCCGAGTTGGGCAAGCCCCAGCATTTT. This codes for CASSPAELGKPQHF.

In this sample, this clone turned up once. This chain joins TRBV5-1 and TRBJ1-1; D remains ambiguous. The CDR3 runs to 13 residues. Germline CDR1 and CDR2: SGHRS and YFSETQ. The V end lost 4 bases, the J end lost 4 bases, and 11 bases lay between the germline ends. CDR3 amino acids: CASSGGEATEAFF. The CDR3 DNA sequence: TGCGCCAGCAGCGGCGGGGAGGCCACTGAAGCTTTCTTT.

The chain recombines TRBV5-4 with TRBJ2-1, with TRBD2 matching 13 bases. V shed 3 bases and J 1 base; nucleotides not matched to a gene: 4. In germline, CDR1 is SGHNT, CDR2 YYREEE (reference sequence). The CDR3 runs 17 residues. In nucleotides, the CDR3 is TGTGCCAGCAGCTCCGGACTAGCGGGAGAATCCTACAATGAGCAGTTCTTC. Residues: CASSSGLAGESYNEQFF.

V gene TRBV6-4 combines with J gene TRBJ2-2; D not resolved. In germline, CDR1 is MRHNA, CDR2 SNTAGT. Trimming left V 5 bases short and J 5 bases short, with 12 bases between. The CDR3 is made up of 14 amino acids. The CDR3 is CASSFSATTGELFF. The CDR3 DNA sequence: TGTGCCAGCAGTTTCTCGGCCACAACCGGGGAGCTGTTTTTT.

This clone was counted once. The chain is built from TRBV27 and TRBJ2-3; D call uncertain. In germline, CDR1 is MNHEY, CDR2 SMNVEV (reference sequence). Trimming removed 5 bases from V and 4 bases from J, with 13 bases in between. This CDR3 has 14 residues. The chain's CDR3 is CASSLQTSPDTQYF. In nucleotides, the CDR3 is TGTGCCAGCAGTCTTCAAACCTCCCCAGATACGCAGTATTTT.

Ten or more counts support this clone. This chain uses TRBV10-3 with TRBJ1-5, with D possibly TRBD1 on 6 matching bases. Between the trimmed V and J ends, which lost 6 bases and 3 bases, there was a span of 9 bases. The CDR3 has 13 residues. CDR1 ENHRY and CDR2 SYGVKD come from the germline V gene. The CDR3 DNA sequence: TGTGCCATCAGCCGGGACAACAATCAGCCCCAGCATTTT. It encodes CAISRDNNQPQHF.

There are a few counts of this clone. The CDR3 DNA is TGTGCCAGCAGAGGAGGGGGCACAGATACGCAGTATTTT. Translating it yields CASRGGGTDTQYF. The chain employs TRBV28 and TRBJ2-3; TRBD2 might be the D (6 bases). The V end lost 6 bases, the J end lost 1 base, and 8 bases lay between the germline ends. Germline-derived CDR1 and CDR2 are MDHEN and SYDVKM. CDR3 size: 13 residues.

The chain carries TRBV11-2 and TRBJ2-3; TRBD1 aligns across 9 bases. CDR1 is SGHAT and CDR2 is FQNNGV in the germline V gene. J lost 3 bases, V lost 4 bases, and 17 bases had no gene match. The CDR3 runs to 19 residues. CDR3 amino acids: CASSSHPRGRTGDTDTQYF. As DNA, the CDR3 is TGTGCCAGCAGCTCACACCCCAGGGGGAGGACAGGGGATACAGATACGCAGTATTTT.

CDR3 sequence (DNA): TGCAGCGTCGTAGGGACGGTAAACACTGAAGCTTTCTTT. Translation gives CSVVGTVNTEAFF. The J gene is TRBJ1-1, the V gene TRBV29-1; D possibly corresponds to TRBD1 (5 bases). Germline CDR1 reads SQVTM; CDR2 reads ANQGSEA. This CDR3 region has 13 residues. The ends were cut back, 6 bases at V and 2 bases at J, with 13 bases in the middle.

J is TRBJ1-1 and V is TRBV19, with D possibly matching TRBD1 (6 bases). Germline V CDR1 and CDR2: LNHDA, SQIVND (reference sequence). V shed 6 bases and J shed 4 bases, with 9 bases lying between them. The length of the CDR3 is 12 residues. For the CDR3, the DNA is TGTGCCAGTAGCCGGGGGCCCACTGAAGCTTTCTTT. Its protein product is CASSRGPTEAFF. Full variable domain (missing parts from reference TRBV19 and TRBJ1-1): DGGITQSPKYLFRKEGQNVTLSCEQNLNHDAMYWYRQDPGQGLRLIYYSQIVNDFQKGDIAEGYSVSREKKESFPLTVTSAQKNPTAFYLCASSRGPTEAFFGQGTRLTVV.

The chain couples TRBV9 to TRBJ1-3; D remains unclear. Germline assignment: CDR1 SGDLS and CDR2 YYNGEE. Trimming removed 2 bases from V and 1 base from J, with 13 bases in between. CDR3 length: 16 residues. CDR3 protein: CASSVTWAQSGNTIYF. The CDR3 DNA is TGTGCCAGCAGCGTTACATGGGCGCAATCTGGAAACACCATATATTTT.

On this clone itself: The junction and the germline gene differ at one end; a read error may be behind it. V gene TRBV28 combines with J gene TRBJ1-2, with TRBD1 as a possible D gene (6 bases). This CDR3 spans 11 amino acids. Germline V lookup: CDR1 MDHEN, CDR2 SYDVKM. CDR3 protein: CASSSPTGREF. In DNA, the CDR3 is TGTGCCAGCAGCTCTCCTACAGGGAGAGAATTC.

This CDR3 is CATRGWDTEAFF. The CDR3 nucleotides are TGTGCCACCAGGGGGTGGGACACTGAAGCTTTCTTT. The chain is built from TRBV5-4 and TRBJ1-1, with 7 bases fitting TRBD1. Germline CDR1 is SGHNT and CDR2 is YYREEE (reference sequence). This CDR3 region has 12 residues. The J segment lost 3 bases and the V segment lost 9 bases, leaving 5 bases of the junction unmatched.

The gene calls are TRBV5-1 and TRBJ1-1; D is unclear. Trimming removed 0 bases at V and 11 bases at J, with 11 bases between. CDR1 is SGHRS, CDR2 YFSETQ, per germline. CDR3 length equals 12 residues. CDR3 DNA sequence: TGCGCCAGCAGCTTGGACCAGCAGGTCGCTTTCTTT. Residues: CASSLDQQVAFF.

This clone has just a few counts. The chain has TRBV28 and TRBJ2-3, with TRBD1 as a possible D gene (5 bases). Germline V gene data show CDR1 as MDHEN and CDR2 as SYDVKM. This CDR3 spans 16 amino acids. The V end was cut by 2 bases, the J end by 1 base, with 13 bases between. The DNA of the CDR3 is TGTGCCAGCAGTTTAGGAACAGGCCGAGGCACAGATACGCAGTATTTT. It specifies CASSLGTGRGTDTQYF.

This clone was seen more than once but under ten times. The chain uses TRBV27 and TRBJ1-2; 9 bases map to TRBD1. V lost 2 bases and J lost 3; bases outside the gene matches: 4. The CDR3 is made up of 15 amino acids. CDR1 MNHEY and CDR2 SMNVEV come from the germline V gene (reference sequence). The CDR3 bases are TGTGCCAGCAGTTTAGGCCGGGACAGGGACTATGGCTACACCTTC. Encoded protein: CASSLGRDRDYGYTF.

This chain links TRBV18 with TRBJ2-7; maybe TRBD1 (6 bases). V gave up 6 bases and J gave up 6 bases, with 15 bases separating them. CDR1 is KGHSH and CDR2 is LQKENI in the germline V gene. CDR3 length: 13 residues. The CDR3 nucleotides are TGTGCCAGCTCGCCCTCACAGGGTAGCGAGCAGTACTTC. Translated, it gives CASSPSQGSEQYF. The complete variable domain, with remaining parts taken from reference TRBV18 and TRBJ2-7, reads NAGVMQNPRHLVRRRGQEARLRCSPMKGHSHVYWYRQLPEEGLKFMVYLQKENIIDESGMPKERFSAEFPKEGPSILRIQQVVRGDSAAYFCASSPSQGSEQYFGPGTRLTVT.

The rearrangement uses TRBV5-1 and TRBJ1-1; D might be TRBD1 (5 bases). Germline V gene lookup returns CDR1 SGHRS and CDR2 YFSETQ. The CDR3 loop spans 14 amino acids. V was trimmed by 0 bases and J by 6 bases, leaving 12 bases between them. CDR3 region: CASSLDPGGAEAFF. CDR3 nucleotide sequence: TGCGCCAGCAGCTTGGACCCGGGGGGAGCTGAAGCTTTCTTT.

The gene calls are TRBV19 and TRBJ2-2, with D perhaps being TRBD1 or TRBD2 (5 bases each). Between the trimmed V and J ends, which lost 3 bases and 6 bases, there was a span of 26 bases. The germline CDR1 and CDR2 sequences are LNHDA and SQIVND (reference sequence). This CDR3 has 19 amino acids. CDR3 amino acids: CASSIIIHRDAGLPGELFF. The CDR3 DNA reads TGTGCCAGTAGTATTATAATTCACCGGGACGCCGGTTTGCCCGGGGAGCTGTTTTTT.

Here the CDR3 DNA reads TGTGCCAGCAGCCCTGCAGGCGGGGGGGCCGGAACCCTATACGAGCAGTACTTC. Translation gives CASSPAGGGAGTLYEQYF. The genes are TRBV28 and TRBJ2-7; 9 positions match TRBD2. This CDR3 spans 18 amino acids. J gave up 4 bases and V 6 bases, and 19 bases lay outside the gene matches. Looked up from germline, CDR1 is MDHEN and CDR2 is SYDVKM.

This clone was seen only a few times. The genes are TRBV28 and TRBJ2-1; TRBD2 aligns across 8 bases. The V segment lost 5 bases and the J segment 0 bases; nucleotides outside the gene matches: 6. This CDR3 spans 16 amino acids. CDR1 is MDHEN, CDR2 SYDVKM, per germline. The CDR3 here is CASSRSGTSSYNEQFF. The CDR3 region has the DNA TGTGCCAGCAGTCGATCCGGGACTAGCTCCTACAATGAGCAGTTCTTC.

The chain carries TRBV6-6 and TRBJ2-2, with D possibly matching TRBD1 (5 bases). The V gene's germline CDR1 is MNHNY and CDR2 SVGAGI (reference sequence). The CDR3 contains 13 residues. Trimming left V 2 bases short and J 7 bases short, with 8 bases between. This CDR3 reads CASSYQGNGELFF. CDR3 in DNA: TGTGCCAGCAGTTACCAGGGTAACGGGGAGCTGTTTTTT.